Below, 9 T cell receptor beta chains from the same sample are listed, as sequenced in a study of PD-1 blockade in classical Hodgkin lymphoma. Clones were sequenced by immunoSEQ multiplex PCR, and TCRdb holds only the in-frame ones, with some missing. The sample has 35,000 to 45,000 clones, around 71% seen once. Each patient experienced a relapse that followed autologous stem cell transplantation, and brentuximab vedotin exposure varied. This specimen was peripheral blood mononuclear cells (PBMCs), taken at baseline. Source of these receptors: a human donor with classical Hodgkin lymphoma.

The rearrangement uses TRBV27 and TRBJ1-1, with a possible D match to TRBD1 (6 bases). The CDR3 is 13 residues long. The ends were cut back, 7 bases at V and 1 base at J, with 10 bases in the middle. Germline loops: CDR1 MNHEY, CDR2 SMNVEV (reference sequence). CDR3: CASTPRGNTEAFF. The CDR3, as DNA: TGTGCCAGCACCCCCAGGGGGAACACTGAAGCTTTCTTT.

The CDR3 region has the DNA TGCAGTGCCCGGACTGTGGGTGAAGCTTTCTTT. This encodes CSARTVGEAFF. The chain uses TRBV20-1 and TRBJ1-1; no definite D call. The CDR3 contains 11 residues. The ends were cut back, 6 bases at V and 7 bases at J, with 12 bases in the middle. Per the germline V gene, CDR1 is DFQATT and CDR2 is SNEGSKA (reference sequence).

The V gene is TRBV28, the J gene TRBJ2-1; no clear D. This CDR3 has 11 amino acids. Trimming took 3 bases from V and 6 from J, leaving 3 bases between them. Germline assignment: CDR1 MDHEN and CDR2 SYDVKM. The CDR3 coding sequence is TGTGCCAGCAGTTTGGGCAATGAGCAGTTCTTC. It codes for CASSLGNEQFF.

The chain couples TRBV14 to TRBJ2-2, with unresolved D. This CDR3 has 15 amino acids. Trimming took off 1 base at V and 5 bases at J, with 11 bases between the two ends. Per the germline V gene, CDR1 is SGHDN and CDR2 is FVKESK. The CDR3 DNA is TGTGCCAGCAGCCAAGCTAGGGTCTTGACCGGGGAGCTGTTTTTT. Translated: CASSQARVLTGELFF.

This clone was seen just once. The CDR3 DNA follows: TGTGCCAGCGAAGGCCAAGAGACCCAGTACTTC. It translates to CASEGQETQYF. This chain connects TRBV18 to TRBJ2-5; no definite D call. V lost 8 bases to trimming and J lost 1 base, with 5 bases between them. In germline, CDR1 is KGHSH, CDR2 LQKENI. This CDR3 comprises 11 residues.

In nucleotides, the CDR3 is TGTGCCAGCAGTGAAGGGGGCGGGGGCCAAGAGACCCAGTACTTC. Protein product: CASSEGGGGQETQYF. The V call is TRBV6-4, the J call TRBJ2-5; D tentatively reads TRBD1 or TRBD2 (7 bases each). The ends were cut back, 3 bases at V and 1 base at J, with 12 bases in the middle. The CDR3 is 15 amino acids. The germline CDR1 and CDR2 sequences are MRHNA and SNTAGT.

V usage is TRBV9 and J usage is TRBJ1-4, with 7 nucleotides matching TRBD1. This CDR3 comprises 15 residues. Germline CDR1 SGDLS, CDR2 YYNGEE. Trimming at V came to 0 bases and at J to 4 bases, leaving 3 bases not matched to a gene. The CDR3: CASSVGGQNNEKLFF. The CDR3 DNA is TGTGCCAGCAGCGTAGGGGGACAGAATAATGAAAAACTGTTTTTT.

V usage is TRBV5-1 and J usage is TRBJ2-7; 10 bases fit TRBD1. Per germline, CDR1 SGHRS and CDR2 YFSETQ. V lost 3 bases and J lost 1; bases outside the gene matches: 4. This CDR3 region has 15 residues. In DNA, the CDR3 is TGCGCCAGCAGCTCCTGGACAGGGGGTTCCTACGAGCAGTACTTC. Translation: CASSSWTGGSYEQYF.

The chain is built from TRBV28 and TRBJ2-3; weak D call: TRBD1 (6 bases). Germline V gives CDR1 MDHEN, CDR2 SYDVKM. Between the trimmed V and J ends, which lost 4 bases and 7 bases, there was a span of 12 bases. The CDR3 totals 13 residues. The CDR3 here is CASSSEGVNTQYF. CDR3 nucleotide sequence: TGTGCCAGCAGTTCTGAGGGGGTGAATACGCAGTATTTT.